The next 23 T cell receptor beta chains were all read from a single sample in a study of cytomegalovirus exposure and HLA in healthy donors (TCRdb year 2017). Library method: the immunoSEQ multiplex PCR assay. For the multiplex PCR, a mixture combining 60 forward primers for TCR Vbeta segments and 13 reverse primers for TCR Jbeta segments was used. In its TCRdb copy, this immuneACCESS table keeps in-frame sequences only and misses some clones. Where compared with another copy, unresolved V genes explain less than half of these, and the others have no known cause. This sample lists 150,000 or so clones; approximately 78% were detected once. The ten largest clones capture roughly 3.2% of the sample. The specimen sequenced was PBMCs. These receptors were collected from a man younger than 30 in good health and CMV-seropositive.

The chain couples TRBV5-6 to TRBJ1-1, with 9 bases aligning to TRBD1. The CDR3 spans 18 residues. The germline V gene encodes CDR1 SGHDT and CDR2 YYEEEE. V shed 3 bases, J shed 1 base, and the junction held 13 bases outside the gene matches. In DNA form, the CDR3 reads TGTGCCAGCAGCTGGGGCCCAGGACAGGGGAGGAGGAACACTGAAGCTTTCTTT. Its translation: CASSWGPGQGRRNTEAFF.

This chain joins TRBV6-4 and TRBJ2-3, with a possible D match to TRBD2 (5 bases). The CDR3 loop spans 16 amino acids. Germline V CDR1 and CDR2: MRHNA, SNTAGT. The V end was cut by 0 bases, the J end by 0 bases, with 10 bases between. DNA for the CDR3: TGTGCCAGCAGTGACTCGATTAGCGATAGCACAGATACGCAGTATTTT. It translates to CASSDSISDSTDTQYF.

This clone has just a few counts. The chain couples TRBV11-2 to TRBJ2-7; possibly TRBD2 for D (6 bases). Trimming cost V 5 bases and J 6 bases, with 17 bases left between them. There are 14 residues in the CDR3. Germline CDR1 is SGHAT and CDR2 is FQNNGV. In DNA, the CDR3 is TGTGCCAGCAGCCTCTGGGACTTGCAGGTCGAGCAGTACTTC. It is translated as CASSLWDLQVEQYF.

The CDR3 DNA follows: TGTGCCAGCAGTAGTGGGACTAGCGGGAGGGTCGCTGAGTATTTT. It translates to CASSSGTSGRVAEYF. J is TRBJ2-3 and V is TRBV6-5, with 16 bases identical to TRBD2. Germline V CDR1 and CDR2: MNHEY, SVGAGI. J was trimmed by 13 bases and V by 5 bases; bases with no gene match: 9. This CDR3 region has 15 residues.

This clone occurred once. The rearrangement uses TRBV6-5 and TRBJ2-2; 7 bases agree with TRBD1. Germline CDR1 MNHEY, CDR2 SVGAGI. V gave up 2 bases and J gave up 4 bases; unmatched junction bases: 1. The CDR3 has 14 amino acids. CDR3 DNA sequence: TGTGCCAGCAGTTACAACAGGGGCACCGGGGAGCTGTTTTTT. Protein: CASSYNRGTGELFF.

V gene TRBV5-4 combines with J gene TRBJ1-1; D remains ambiguous. The CDR3 is made up of 13 amino acids. The germline V gene encodes CDR1 SGHNT and CDR2 YYREEE (reference sequence). V lost 2 bases to trimming and J lost 0 bases, with 5 bases between them. CDR3 DNA sequence: TGTGCCAGCAGCTTCCAGGTGAACACTGAAGCTTTCTTT. Its translation is CASSFQVNTEAFF. The complete variable domain, with remaining parts taken from reference TRBV5-4 and TRBJ1-1, reads ETGVTQSPTHLIKTRGQQVTLRCSSQSGHNTVSWYQQALGQGPQFIFQYYREEENGRGNFPPRFSGLQFPNYSSELNVNALELDDSALYLCASSFQVNTEAFFGQGTRLTVV.

The V gene is TRBV5-1, the J gene TRBJ2-5; D is unclear. Between the trimmed V and J ends, which lost 2 bases and 1 base, there was a span of 3 bases. The germline gives CDR1 SGHRS, CDR2 YFSETQ. CDR3 size: 12 residues. The CDR3 loop is CASSFVQETQYF. The CDR3 region has the DNA TGCGCCAGCAGCTTCGTCCAAGAGACCCAGTACTTC.

The chain combines TRBV4-1 with TRBJ2-7, with TRBD1 as a possible D gene (5 bases). From germline, CDR1 is MGHRA and CDR2 YSYEKL. This CDR3 region has 16 residues. Trimming took 0 bases from V and 2 from J, leaving 14 bases between them. The CDR3 is CASSQDRTRSAYEQYF. CDR3 DNA: TGCGCCAGCAGCCAAGACCGGACAAGGTCGGCCTACGAGCAGTACTTC.

The rearrangement uses TRBV4-1 and TRBJ2-1, with TRBD2 matching 9 bases. Losses at the gene ends were 5 bases for V and 9 bases for J; bases not matched to a gene: 8. CDR3 length: 14 amino acids. CDR1 and CDR2 from the germline V gene are MGHRA and YSYEKL. The CDR3 is CASSIAGVEVEQFF. CDR3 sequence (DNA): TGCGCCAGCAGCATAGCGGGAGTCGAGGTTGAGCAGTTCTTC.

The chain recombines TRBV11-2 with TRBJ2-7; the match to TRBD2 covers 12 bases. This CDR3 region has 16 residues. Germline loops: CDR1 SGHAT, CDR2 FQNNGV. With 2 bases clipped from V and 2 bases from J, the junction kept 4 bases outside the gene matches. This CDR3 reads CASSLKRLAGAYEQYF. DNA for the CDR3: TGTGCCAGCAGCTTAAAACGACTAGCGGGAGCCTACGAGCAGTACTTC.

This clone was seen more than once but under ten times. This rearrangement joins TRBV6-6 to TRBJ1-3, with a tentative D call TRBD1 (6 bases). The CDR3 runs 15 residues. V dropped 5 bases and J dropped 0 bases, with 11 bases sitting between them. Germline values: CDR1 MNHNY, CDR2 SVGAGI (reference sequence). The CDR3 sequence: CASSRQESSGNTIYF. CDR3 coding DNA: TGTGCCAGCAGTCGACAGGAGAGCTCTGGAAACACCATATATTTT.

The DNA of the CDR3 is TGTGCCATCTCGGGGGGGGGACTGATGAGAGATACGCAGTATTTT. Its translation: CAISGGGLMRDTQYF. The chain joins TRBV28 to TRBJ2-3; TRBD2 matches at 8 bases. This CDR3 has 15 residues. V was clipped by 10 bases and J by 5 bases; unmatched bases: 14. The germline gives CDR1 MDHEN, CDR2 SYDVKM.

The rearrangement joins TRBV5-1 to TRBJ2-1; 12 nucleotides align to TRBD2. This CDR3 has 21 residues. Losses at the gene ends were 0 bases for V and 0 bases for J; bases not matched to a gene: 13. In germline, CDR1 is SGHRS, CDR2 YFSETQ. The CDR3 sequence is CASSLGLAGALRISSYNEQFF. The CDR3 DNA sequence: TGCGCCAGCAGCTTGGGACTAGCGGGAGCCCTGAGGATAAGCTCCTACAATGAGCAGTTCTTC. Together with reference TRBV5-1 and TRBJ2-1, the CDR3 gives the full variable domain: KAGVTQTPRYLIKTRGQQVTLSCSPISGHRSVSWYQQTPGQGLQFLFEYFSETQRNKGNFPGRFSGRQFSNSRSEMNVSTLELGDSALYLCASSLGLAGALRISSYNEQFFGPGTRLTVL.

The V and J genes are TRBV6-5 and TRBJ2-1; 12 bases agree with TRBD2. The V gene end was trimmed by 6 bases and the J gene end by 8 bases; junction bases not matched to a gene: 8. The CDR3 spans 15 residues. CDR1 is MNHEY and CDR2 is SVGAGI in the germline V gene. CDR3 sequence reads: CASRSLAGGPYEQFF. The CDR3 nucleotides read TGTGCCAGCAGATCCCTAGCGGGAGGGCCGTATGAGCAGTTCTTC.

This clone showed up just once. V and J are TRBV7-9 and TRBJ2-1; 13 positions match TRBD2. Losses at the gene ends were 1 base for V and 3 bases for J; bases not matched to a gene: 3. There are 17 residues in the CDR3. Germline V lookup: CDR1 SEHNR, CDR2 FQNEAQ (reference sequence). CDR3 coding DNA: TGTGCCAGCAGCTTAGGGACTAGCGGGAGTAGCTACAATGAGCAGTTCTTC. Translation: CASSLGTSGSSYNEQFF.

The gene calls are TRBV14 and TRBJ1-2, with 10 bases aligning to TRBD1. The CDR3 totals 13 residues. After removal of 5 bases from V and 8 bases from J, the junction contained 5 bases not matched to a gene. The germline gives CDR1 SGHDN, CDR2 FVKESK. As DNA, the CDR3 is TGTGCCAGCAGCAAAGGGACAGGGGTCGGCTACACCTTC. Protein sequence: CASSKGTGVGYTF.

The V gene is TRBV29-1, the J gene TRBJ2-7, with D maybe TRBD1 (5 bases). Trimming took 6 bases from V and 9 from J, leaving 18 bases between them. The CDR3 has 12 amino acids. CDR1 is SQVTM, CDR2 ANQGSEA, per germline. CDR3 nucleotides: TGCAGCGTCGCGAGCACAGGTCCCGCGCAGTACTTC. It specifies CSVASTGPAQYF.

The chain joins TRBV5-4 to TRBJ2-2; possible D gene TRBD2, 5 bases. Germline V gene sequence: CDR1 SGHNT, CDR2 YYREEE (reference sequence). V lost 0 bases and J 2 bases, leaving 14 bases between the germline ends. CDR3 length: 17 amino acids. The CDR3: CASSLAGEGINTGELFF. The CDR3, as DNA: TGTGCCAGCAGCTTGGCGGGCGAGGGTATCAACACCGGGGAGCTGTTTTTT.

The V and J genes are TRBV6-5 and TRBJ2-3, with TRBD1 identical over 7 bases. Germline V CDR1 and CDR2: MNHEY, SVGAGI. J gave up 7 bases and V 4 bases, and 11 bases lay outside the gene matches. This CDR3 is built from 15 residues. The DNA of the CDR3 is TGTGCCAGCAGTTCCCGGACAGGTATCGAGCATACGCAGTATTTT. Amino acids: CASSSRTGIEHTQYF.

This rearrangement joins TRBV7-9 to TRBJ2-1, with 7 bases matching TRBD2. Germline V gives CDR1 SEHNR, CDR2 FQNEAQ (reference sequence). CDR3 length: 17 residues. V shed 4 bases and J 1 base; nucleotides not matched to a gene: 10. CDR3 nucleotides: TGTGCCAGCAGCTCCCCTACCCCTAGCGGTTCCTACAATGAGCAGTTCTTC. It codes for CASSSPTPSGSYNEQFF.

The chain combines TRBV7-9 with TRBJ2-7; TRBD1 matches 10 bases. With 5 bases clipped from V and 5 bases from J, the junction kept 9 bases outside the gene matches. Germline CDR1 SEHNR, CDR2 FQNEAQ (reference sequence). The CDR3 is made up of 15 amino acids. As DNA, the CDR3 is TGTGCCAGCAGCACTCGGGACAGGGGAGGCAACGAGCAGTACTTC. Protein: CASSTRDRGGNEQYF.

V gene TRBV25-1 combines with J gene TRBJ2-2, with 9 bases lining up with TRBD1. CDR1 is MGHDK, CDR2 SYGVNS, per germline. This CDR3 comprises 15 residues. V was clipped by 5 bases and J by 3 bases; unmatched bases: 4. CDR3 protein: CASSLGQGYTGELFF. The CDR3 nucleotides read TGTGCCAGCAGTTTGGGACAGGGATACACCGGGGAGCTGTTTTTT.

The CDR3 region is CSVEDYDRGQETQYF. DNA of the CDR3: TGCAGCGTTGAAGACTACGACAGGGGCCAAGAGACCCAGTACTTC. V usage is TRBV29-1 and J usage is TRBJ2-5, with 8 bases fitting TRBD1. CDR3 length: 15 residues. Germline CDR1 and CDR2: SQVTM and ANQGSEA. V lost 0 bases and J lost 1; bases outside the gene matches: 4. Filled out from reference TRBV29-1 and TRBJ2-5, the complete variable domain reads SAVISQKPSRDICQRGTSLTIQCQVDSQVTMMFWYRQQPGQSLTLIATANQGSEATYESGFVIDKFPISRPNLTFSTLTVSNMSPEDSSIYLCSVEDYDRGQETQYFGPGTRLLVL.